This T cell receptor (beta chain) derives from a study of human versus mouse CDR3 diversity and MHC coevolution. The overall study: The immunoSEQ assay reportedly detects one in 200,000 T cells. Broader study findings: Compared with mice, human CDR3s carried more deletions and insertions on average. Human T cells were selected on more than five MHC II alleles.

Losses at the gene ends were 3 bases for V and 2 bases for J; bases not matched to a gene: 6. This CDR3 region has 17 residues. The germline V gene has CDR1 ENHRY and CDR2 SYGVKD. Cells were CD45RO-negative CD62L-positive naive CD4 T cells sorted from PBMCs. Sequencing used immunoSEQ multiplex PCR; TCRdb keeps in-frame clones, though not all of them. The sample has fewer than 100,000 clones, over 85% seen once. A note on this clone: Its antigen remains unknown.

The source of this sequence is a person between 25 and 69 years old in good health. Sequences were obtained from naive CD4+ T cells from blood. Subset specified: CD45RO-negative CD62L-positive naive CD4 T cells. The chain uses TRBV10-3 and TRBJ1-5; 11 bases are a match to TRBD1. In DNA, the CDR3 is TGTGCCATCAGTGACGGAGTGGGACAGGGGGGCAATCAGCCCCAGCATTTT. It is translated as CAISDGVGQGGNQPQHF.